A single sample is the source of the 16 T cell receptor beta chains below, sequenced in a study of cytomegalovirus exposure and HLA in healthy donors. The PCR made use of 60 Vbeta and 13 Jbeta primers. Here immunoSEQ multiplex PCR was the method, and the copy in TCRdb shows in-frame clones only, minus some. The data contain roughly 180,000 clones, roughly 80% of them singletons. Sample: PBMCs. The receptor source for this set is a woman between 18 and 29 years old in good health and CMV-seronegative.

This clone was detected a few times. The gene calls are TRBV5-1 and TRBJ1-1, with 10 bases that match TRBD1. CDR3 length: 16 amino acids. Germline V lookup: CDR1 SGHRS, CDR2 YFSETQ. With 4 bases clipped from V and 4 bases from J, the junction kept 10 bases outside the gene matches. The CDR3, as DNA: TGCGCCAGCAGCATCACCGGGACAGGGGATTTCACTGAAGCTTTCTTT. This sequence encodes CASSITGTGDFTEAFF.

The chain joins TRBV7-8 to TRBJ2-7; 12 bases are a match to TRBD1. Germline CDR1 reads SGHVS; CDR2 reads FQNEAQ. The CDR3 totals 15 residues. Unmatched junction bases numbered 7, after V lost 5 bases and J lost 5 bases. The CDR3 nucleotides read TGTGCCAGCAGCCCGGAGGGACAGGGGGCCGACGAGCAGTACTTC. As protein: CASSPEGQGADEQYF. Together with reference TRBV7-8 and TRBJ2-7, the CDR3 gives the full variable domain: GAGVSQSPRYKVAKRGQDVALRCDPISGHVSLFWYQQALGQGPEFLTYFQNEAQLDKSGLPSDRFFAERPEGSVSTLKIQRTQQEDSAVYLCASSPEGQGADEQYFGPGTRLTVT.

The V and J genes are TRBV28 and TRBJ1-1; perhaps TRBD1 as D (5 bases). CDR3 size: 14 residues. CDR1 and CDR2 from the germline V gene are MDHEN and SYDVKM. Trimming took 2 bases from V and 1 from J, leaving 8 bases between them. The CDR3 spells CASSLQGRNTEAFF. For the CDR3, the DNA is TGTGCCAGCAGTTTACAGGGAAGGAACACTGAAGCTTTCTTT.

The CDR3 DNA is TGTGCCAGCAGAAGAACAGGGGCGCAGCAAGAGACCCAGTACTTC. Translating it yields CASRRTGAQQETQYF. This chain uses TRBV27 with TRBJ2-5; 7 bases are a match to TRBD1. V lost 6 bases and J lost 2; bases outside the gene matches: 9. CDR1 is MNHEY and CDR2 is SMNVEV in the germline V gene (reference sequence). The CDR3 spans 15 residues.

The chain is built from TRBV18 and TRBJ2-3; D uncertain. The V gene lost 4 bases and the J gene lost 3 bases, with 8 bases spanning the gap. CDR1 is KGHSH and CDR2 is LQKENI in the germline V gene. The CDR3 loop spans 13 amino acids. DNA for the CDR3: TGTGCCAGCTCACAAGAGTCGACAGATACGCAGTATTTT. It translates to CASSQESTDTQYF. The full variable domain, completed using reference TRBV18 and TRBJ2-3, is NAGVMQNPRHLVRRRGQEARLRCSPMKGHSHVYWYRQLPEEGLKFMVYLQKENIIDESGMPKERFSAEFPKEGPSILRIQQVVRGDSAAYFCASSQESTDTQYFGPGTRLTVL.

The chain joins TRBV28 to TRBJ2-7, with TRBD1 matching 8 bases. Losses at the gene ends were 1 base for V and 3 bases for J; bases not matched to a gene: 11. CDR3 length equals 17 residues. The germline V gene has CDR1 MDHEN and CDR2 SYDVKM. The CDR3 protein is CASSLLPLTGGSYEQYF. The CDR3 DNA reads TGTGCCAGCAGTTTATTGCCCCTCACAGGGGGGAGCTACGAGCAGTACTTC.

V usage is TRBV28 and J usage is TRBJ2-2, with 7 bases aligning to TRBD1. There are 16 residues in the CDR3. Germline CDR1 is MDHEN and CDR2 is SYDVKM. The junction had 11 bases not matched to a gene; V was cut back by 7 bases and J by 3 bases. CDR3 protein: CASNPPRGRYTGELFF. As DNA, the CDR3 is TGTGCCAGCAACCCTCCGAGGGGGCGATACACCGGGGAGCTGTTTTTT.

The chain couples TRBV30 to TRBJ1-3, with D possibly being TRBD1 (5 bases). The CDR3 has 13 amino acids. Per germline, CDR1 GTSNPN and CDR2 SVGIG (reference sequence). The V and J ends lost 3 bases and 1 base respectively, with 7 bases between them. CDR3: CAWSGGSGNTIYF. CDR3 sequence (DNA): TGTGCCTGGAGCGGGGGTTCTGGAAACACCATATATTTT.

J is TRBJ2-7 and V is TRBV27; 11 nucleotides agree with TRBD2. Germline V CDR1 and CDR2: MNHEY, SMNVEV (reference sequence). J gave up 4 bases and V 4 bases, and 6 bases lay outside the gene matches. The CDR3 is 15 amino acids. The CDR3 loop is CASSSAGLAVYEQYF. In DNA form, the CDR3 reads TGTGCCAGCAGTTCAGCGGGACTAGCGGTGTACGAGCAGTACTTC.

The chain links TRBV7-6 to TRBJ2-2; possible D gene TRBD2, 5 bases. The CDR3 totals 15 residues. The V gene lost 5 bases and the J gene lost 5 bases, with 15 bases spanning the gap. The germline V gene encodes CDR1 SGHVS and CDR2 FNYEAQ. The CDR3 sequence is CASSLREFSTGELFF. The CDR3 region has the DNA TGTGCCAGCAGCCTAAGGGAGTTCTCTACCGGGGAGCTGTTTTTT.

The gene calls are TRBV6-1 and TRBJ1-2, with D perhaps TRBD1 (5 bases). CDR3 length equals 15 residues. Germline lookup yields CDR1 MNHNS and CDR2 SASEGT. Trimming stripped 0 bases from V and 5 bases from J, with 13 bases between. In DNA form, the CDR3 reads TGTGCCAGCAGTGAAGCGCAGGGAACAGCATATGGCTACACCTTC. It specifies CASSEAQGTAYGYTF.

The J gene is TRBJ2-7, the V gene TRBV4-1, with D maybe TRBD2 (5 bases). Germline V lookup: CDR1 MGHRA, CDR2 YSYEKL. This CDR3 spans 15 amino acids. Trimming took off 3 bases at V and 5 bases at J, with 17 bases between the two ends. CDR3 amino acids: CASSQSGVAWDEQYF. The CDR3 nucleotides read TGCGCCAGCAGCCAGAGCGGAGTGGCTTGGGACGAGCAGTACTTC.

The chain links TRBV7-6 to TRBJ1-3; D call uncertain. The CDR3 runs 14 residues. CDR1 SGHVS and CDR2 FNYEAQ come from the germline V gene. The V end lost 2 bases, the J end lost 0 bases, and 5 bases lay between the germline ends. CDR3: CASSLSVSGNTIYF. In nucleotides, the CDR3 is TGTGCCAGCAGCTTATCTGTCTCTGGAAACACCATATATTTT.

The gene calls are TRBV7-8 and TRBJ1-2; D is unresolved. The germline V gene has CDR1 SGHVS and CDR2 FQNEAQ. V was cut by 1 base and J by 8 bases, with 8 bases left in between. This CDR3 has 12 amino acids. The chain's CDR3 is CASSLVSGGYTF. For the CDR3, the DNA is TGTGCCAGCAGCTTAGTATCGGGAGGCTACACCTTC.

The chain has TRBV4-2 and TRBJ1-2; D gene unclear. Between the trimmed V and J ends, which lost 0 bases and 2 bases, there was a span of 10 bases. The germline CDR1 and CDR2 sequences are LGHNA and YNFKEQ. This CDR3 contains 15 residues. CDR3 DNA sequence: TGTGCCAGCAGCCAAGATCCAGGATCCAACTATGGCTACACCTTC. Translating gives CASSQDPGSNYGYTF.

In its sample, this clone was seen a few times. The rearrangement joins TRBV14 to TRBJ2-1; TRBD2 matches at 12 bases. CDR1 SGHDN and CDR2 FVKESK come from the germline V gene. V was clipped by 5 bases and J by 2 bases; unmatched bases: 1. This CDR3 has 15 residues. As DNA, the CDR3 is TGTGCCAGCAGCAGGACTAGCGGGACCTACAATGAGCAGTTCTTC. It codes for CASSRTSGTYNEQFF.